This entry lists 2 T cell receptor beta chains sequenced from one sample in a study of PD-L1 blockade in urothelial cancer (TCRdb year 2017). Sample time point, as interpreted from the label and publication: pretreatment peripheral blood. The library came from the immunoSEQ multiplex PCR assay. TCRdb re-hosts the immuneACCESS table, in-frame sequences only. Its copies lack some clones; in the studies checked, an unresolved V gene accounts for under half of them, and the cause for the rest is not known. The sample includes tens of thousands of clones, with 85% observed a single time. About 6.2% of the sample is in the top ten clones. Sequenced here: PBMCs, sampled around atezolizumab (anti-PD-L1) treatment. These receptors were collected from a man in his forties with urothelial cancer.

The chain joins TRBV2 to TRBJ1-1; unclear D gene. The CDR3 spans 12 residues. V dropped 7 bases and J dropped 1 base, with 7 bases sitting between them. From germline, CDR1 is SNHLY and CDR2 FYNNEI. CDR3: CASNRENTEAFF. CDR3 coding DNA: TGTGCCAGCAACCGGGAGAACACTGAAGCTTTCTTT.

The chain combines TRBV11-3 with TRBJ2-1; 8 nucleotides align to TRBD2. Germline V lookup: CDR1 SGHNT, CDR2 YENEEA. This CDR3 comprises 14 residues. V shed 0 bases and J 7 bases; nucleotides not matched to a gene: 2. This CDR3 reads CASSLDSGGNEQFF. The CDR3 DNA reads as TGTGCCAGCAGCTTAGATTCGGGGGGGAATGAGCAGTTCTTC.